This T cell receptor beta chain is drawn from a study of PD-1 blockade in classical Hodgkin lymphoma. The study's findings and limits: The CD4+ diversity rise by C4D1 was clearest in complete responders. Prior to therapy, complete responders displayed diversity much like that of newly diagnosed patients.

The CDR3 consists of 14 residues. V lost 4 bases, J lost 7 bases, and 19 bases lay in between. The germline V gene has CDR1 SQVTM and CDR2 ANQGSEA. Generated by immunoSEQ multiplex PCR, the TCRdb table keeps only in-frame clones and is missing some. This table has 90,000 or so clones, about nine tenths appearing once. A word on this clone: Its cognate antigen is unknown.

Every single patient, without exception, relapsed after autologous stem cell transplantation, and brentuximab vedotin exposure varied. The source was peripheral blood mononuclear cells (PBMCs), collected before the second cycle of nivolumab. This receptor was taken from a human donor with classical Hodgkin lymphoma. The rearrangement links TRBV29-1 to TRBJ1-2; the D gene is possibly TRBD1 (6 bases). CDR3 in amino acids: CSVGGEVGGIGYTF. CDR3 coding DNA: TGCAGCGTTGGTGGGGAAGTCGGGGGCATTGGCTACACCTTC.